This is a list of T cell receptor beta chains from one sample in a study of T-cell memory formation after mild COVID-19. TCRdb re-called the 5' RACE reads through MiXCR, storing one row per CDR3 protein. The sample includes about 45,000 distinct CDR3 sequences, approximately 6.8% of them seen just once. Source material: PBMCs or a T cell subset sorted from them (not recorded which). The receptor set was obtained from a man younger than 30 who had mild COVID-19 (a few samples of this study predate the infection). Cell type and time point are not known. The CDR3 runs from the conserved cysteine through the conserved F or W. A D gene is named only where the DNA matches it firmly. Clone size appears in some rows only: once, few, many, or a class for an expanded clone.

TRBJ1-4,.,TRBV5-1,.,CASSLVPGSDEKLFF,TGCGCCAGCAGCTTGGTTCCGGGATCGGATGAAAAACTGTTTTTT
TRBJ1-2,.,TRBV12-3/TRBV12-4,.,CASSLEQSYGYTF,TGTGCCAGCAGTTTAGAACAGAGCTATGGCTACACCTTC
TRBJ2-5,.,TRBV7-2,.,CASSFPPGPPDF,TGTGCCAGCAGCTTCCCCCCCGGTCCCCCGGACTTC
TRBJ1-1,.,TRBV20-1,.,CSASRAGEAFF,TGCAGTGCTAGTAGAGCAGGGGAAGCTTTCTTT
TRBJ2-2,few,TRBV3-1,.,CASSQQFGYGELFF,TGTGCCAGCAGCCAGCAGTTCGGGTACGGGGAGCTGTTTTTT
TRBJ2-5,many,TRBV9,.,CASSVGRQETQYF,TGTGCCAGCAGCGTGGGGCGCCAAGAGACCCAGTACTTC
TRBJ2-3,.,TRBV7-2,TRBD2,CASSLLAGKDTQYF,TGTGCCAGCAGCTTACTAGCGGGGAAGGATACGCAGTATTTT
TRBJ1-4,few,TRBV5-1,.,CASTFDPGLINEKLFF,TGCGCCAGCACCTTTGACCCGGGACTTATTAATGAAAAACTGTTTTTT
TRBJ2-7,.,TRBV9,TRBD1,CASSLRGQESYEQYF,TGTGCCAGCAGCCTCCGAGGACAGGAGTCCTACGAGCAGTACTTC
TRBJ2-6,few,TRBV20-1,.,CSALKSGANVLTF,TGCAGTGCCCTAAAATCTGGGGCCAACGTCCTGACTTTC
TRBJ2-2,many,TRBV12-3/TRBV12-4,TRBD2,CASSLNGGVNGELFF,TGTGCCAGCAGTTTAAACGGGGGGGTTAACGGGGAGCTGTTTTTT
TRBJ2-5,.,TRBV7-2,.,CASSSLPGNPQETQYF,TGTGCCAGCAGCTCCCTCCCCGGGAACCCTCAAGAGACCCAGTACTTC
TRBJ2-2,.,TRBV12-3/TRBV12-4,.,CASSRQRNTGELFF,TGTGCCAGCAGTCGCCAGCGGAACACCGGGGAGCTGTTTTTT
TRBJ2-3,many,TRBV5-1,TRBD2,CASSLAPTSGGADTQYF,TGCGCCAGCAGCTTGGCTCCTACTAGCGGGGGGGCAGATACGCAGTATTTT
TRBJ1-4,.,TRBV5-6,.,CASSGGTRRGLLREKLFF,TGTGCCAGCAGCGGGGGAACGAGAAGGGGTCTCCTAAGGGAAAAACTGTTTTTT
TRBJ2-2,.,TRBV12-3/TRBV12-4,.,CASSLQGPGELFF,TGTGCCAGCAGTTTACAGGGCCCGGGAGAGCTGTTTTTT